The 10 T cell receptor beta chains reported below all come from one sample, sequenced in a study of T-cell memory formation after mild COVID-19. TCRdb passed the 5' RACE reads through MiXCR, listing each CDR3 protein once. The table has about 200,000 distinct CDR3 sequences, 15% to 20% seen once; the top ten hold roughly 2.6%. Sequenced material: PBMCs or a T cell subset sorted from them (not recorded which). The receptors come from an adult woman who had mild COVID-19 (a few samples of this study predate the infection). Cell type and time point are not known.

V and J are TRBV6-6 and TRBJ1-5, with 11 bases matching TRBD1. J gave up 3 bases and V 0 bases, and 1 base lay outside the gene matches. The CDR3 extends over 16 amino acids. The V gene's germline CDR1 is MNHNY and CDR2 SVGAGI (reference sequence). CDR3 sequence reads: CASSYSGQGDNQPQHF. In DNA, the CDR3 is TGTGCCAGCAGTTACTCGGGACAGGGGGACAATCAGCCCCAGCATTTT.

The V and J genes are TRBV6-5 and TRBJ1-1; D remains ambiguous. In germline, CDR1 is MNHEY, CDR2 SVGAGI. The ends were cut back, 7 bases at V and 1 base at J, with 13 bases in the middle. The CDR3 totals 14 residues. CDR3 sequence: CASTPVPGNTEAFF. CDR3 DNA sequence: TGTGCCAGCACTCCCGTCCCAGGGAACACTGAAGCTTTCTTT.

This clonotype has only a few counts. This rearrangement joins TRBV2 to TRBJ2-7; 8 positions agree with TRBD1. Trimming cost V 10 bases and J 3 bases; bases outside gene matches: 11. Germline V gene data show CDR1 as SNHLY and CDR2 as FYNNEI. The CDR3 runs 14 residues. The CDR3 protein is CATESGTGHYEQYF. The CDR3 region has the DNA TGTGCCACTGAATCCGGGACAGGACACTACGAGCAGTACTTC.

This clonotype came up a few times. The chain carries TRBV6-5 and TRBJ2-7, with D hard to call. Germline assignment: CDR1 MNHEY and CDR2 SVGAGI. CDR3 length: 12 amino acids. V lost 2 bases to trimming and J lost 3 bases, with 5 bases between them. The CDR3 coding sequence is TGTGCCAGCAGTTACGCCAGCTACGAGCAGTACTTC. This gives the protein CASSYASYEQYF.

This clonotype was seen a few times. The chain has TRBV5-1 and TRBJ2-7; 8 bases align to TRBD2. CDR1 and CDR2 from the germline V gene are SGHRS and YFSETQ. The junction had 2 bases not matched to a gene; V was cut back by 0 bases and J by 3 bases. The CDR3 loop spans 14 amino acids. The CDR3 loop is CASSLEGTSYEQYF. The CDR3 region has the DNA TGCGCCAGCAGCTTGGAAGGGACTAGCTACGAGCAGTACTTC. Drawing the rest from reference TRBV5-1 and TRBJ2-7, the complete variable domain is KAGVTQTPRYLIKTRGQQVTLSCSPISGHRSVSWYQQTPGQGLQFLFEYFSETQRNKGNFPGRFSGRQFSNSRSEMNVSTLELGDSALYLCASSLEGTSYEQYFGPGTRLTVT.

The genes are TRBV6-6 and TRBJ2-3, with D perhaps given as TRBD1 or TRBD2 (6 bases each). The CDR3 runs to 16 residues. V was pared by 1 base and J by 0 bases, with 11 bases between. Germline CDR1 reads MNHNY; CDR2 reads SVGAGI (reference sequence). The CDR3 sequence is CASSYYTGTSTDTQYF. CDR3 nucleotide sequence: TGTGCCAGCAGTTACTATACAGGGACTAGCACAGATACGCAGTATTTT.

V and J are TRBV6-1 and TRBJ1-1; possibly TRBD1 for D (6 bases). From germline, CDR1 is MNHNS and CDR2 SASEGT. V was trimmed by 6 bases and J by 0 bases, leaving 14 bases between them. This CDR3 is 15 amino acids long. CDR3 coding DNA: TGTGCCAGCAGGGGGGGGCGATCCATGAACACTGAAGCTTTCTTT. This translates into CASRGGRSMNTEAFF.

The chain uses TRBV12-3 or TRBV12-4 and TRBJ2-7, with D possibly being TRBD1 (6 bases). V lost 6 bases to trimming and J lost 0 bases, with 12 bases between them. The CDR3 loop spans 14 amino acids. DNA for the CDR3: TGTGCCAGCAGGTCGGGACACAGCTCCTACGAGCAGTACTTC. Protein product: CASRSGHSSYEQYF.

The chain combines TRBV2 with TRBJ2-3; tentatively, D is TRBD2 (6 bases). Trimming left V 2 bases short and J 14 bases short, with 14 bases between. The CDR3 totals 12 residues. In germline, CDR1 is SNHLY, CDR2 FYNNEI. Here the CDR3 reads CASSERTTTWYF. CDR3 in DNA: TGTGCCAGCAGTGAAAGGACTACGACCTGGTATTTT. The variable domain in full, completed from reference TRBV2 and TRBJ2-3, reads EPEVTQTPSHQVTQMGQEVILRCVPISNHLYFYWYRQILGQKVEFLVSFYNNEISEKSEIFDDQFSVERPDGSNFTLKIRSTKLEDSAMYFCASSERTTTWYFGPGTRLTVL.

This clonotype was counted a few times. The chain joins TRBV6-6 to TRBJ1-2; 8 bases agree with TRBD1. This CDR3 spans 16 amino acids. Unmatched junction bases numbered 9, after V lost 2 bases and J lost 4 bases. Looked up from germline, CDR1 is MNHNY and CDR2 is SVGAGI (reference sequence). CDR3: CASSYLPDREAYGYTF. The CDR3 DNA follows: TGTGCCAGCAGTTACCTCCCGGACAGGGAGGCCTATGGCTACACCTTC.